The source of this T cell receptor beta chain is a study of T cell responses to AZD1222 COVID-19 vaccine. Some clones are missing from TCRdb's copy, which holds only in-frame ones; the method was immunoSEQ multiplex PCR. Of approximately 150,000 clones in the sample, 90% to 95% are singletons; the top ten hold under 6%. Turning to this clone: Antigen specificity is unknown.

General study points: Dominant CD4 TCR responses targeted spike regions 160-218 and 743-854. In all cases, repertoires were sampled only after the peak T cell response. Most donors were white British, females outnumbered males, and clonal diversity was possibly underestimated. Among AZD1222 vaccinees, only five or six were seropositive at baseline.

CDR1 and CDR2 (germline): MDHEN, SYDVKM. There are 18 residues in the CDR3. V lost 5 bases and J lost 2; bases outside the gene matches: 14. J is TRBJ1-1 and V is TRBV28; 10 positions match TRBD1. This TCR came from an adult who received the AZD1222 COVID-19 vaccine. Sequenced here: peripheral blood, sampled 28 days after the second AZD1222 dose. The CDR3 loop reads CASSLRQGAGKYNTEAFF. For the CDR3, the DNA is TGTGCCAGCAGTCTAAGACAGGGGGCGGGTAAATATAACACTGAAGCTTTCTTT.